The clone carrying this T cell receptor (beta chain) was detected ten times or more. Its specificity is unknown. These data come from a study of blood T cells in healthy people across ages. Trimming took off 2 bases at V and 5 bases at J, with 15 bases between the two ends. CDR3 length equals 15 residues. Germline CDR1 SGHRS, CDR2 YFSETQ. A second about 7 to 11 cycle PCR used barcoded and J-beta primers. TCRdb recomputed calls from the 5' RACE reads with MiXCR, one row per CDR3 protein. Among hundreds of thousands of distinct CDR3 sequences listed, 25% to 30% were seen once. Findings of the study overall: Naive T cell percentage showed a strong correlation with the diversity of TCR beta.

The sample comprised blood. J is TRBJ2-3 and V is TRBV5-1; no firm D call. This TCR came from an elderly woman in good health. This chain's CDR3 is CASSLSWRLGDTQYF. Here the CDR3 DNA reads TGCGCCAGCAGCTTATCGTGGCGCTTGGGAGATACGCAGTATTTT.